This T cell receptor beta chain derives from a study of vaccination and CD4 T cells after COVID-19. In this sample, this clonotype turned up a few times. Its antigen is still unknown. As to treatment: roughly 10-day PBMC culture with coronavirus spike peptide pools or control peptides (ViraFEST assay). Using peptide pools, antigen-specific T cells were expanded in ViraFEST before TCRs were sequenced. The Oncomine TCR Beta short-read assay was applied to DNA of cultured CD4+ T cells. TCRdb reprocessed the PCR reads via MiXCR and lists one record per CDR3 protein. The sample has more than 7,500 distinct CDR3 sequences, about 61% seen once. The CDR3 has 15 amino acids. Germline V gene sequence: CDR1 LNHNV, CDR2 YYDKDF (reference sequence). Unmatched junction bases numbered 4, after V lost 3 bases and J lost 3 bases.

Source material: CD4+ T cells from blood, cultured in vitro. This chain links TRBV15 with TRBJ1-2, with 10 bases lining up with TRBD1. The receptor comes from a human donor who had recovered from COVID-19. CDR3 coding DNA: TGTGCCACCAGCAGCGACAGGGGGCGGGACTATGGCTACACCTTC. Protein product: CATSSDRGRDYGYTF.